This TCR beta chain derives from a study of blood T cells in healthy people across ages. Primed by a sample-barcoded 5' primer and a J-beta primer mix, a second PCR proceeded for 7 to 11 cycles. TCRdb passed the 5' RACE reads through MiXCR, listing each CDR3 protein once. This sample has more than 700,000 distinct CDR3 sequences, with about 42% found just once. Whole-study results and caveats: Not knowing donor CMV status may have confounded expanded clonotype changes.

Sample donors were healthy Caucasian individuals that came from Russia, aged about 6 to 95. Each of the donors had approximately 10 milliliters of peripheral blood drawn into EDTA-treated Vacutainer tubes. Looked up from germline, CDR1 is SGHDN and CDR2 is FVKESK. The V gene lost 0 bases and the J gene lost 3 bases, with 12 bases spanning the gap. This CDR3 is built from 15 residues. As concerns this clonotype: Its specificity is not known.

The TCR sequence derives from an elderly man in good health. The sequencing input was blood. The chain links TRBV14 to TRBJ2-7; D is uncertain. CDR3 coding DNA: TGTGCCAGCAGCCAAGATGTCGGATTTCTCTACGAGCAGTACTTC. Amino acids: CASSQDVGFLYEQYF.